The 15 T cell receptor beta chains presented below share a single source sample, sequenced in a study of T cell responses to AZD1222 COVID-19 vaccine. Clones were sequenced by immunoSEQ multiplex PCR, and TCRdb holds only the in-frame ones, with some missing. This sample has 130,000 to 150,000 clones, with around nine tenths found just once. The sample was peripheral blood, taken on day 0 of MenACWY control vaccination. These receptor sequences come from an adult in good health.

This clone was detected once. This chain links TRBV30 with TRBJ1-2, with D maybe TRBD1 (6 bases). Germline V CDR1 and CDR2: GTSNPN, SVGIG (reference sequence). Trimming removed 1 base at V and 8 bases at J, with 8 bases between. This CDR3 region has 11 residues. This chain's CDR3 is CAWSAGGGYTF. DNA for the CDR3: TGTGCCTGGAGTGCTGGGGGCGGCTACACCTTC.

The chain has TRBV20-1 and TRBJ2-1, with 10 bases identical to TRBD2. CDR1 and CDR2 from the germline V gene are DFQATT and SNEGSKA (reference sequence). The CDR3 contains 15 residues. V trimming: 3 bases; J trimming: 6 bases; junction bases outside the gene matches: 8. The CDR3 DNA reads TGCAGTGCTAGTGCTCTAGCGGGAGTTTCCAATGAGCAGTTCTTC. It encodes CSASALAGVSNEQFF.

This rearrangement joins TRBV29-1 to TRBJ2-5; TRBD2 matches at 8 bases. Germline V CDR1 and CDR2: SQVTM, ANQGSEA. The CDR3 is 14 amino acids. V lost 7 bases and J lost 7; bases outside the gene matches: 14. As DNA, the CDR3 is TGCAGCGCCGAGCGAGCGGGAGCCCCTGGGACCCAGTACTTC. This gives the protein CSAERAGAPGTQYF.

The gene calls are TRBV5-6 and TRBJ1-1; D gene ambiguous. This CDR3 spans 13 amino acids. The ends were cut back, 0 bases at V and 7 bases at J, with 10 bases in the middle. In germline, CDR1 is SGHDT, CDR2 YYEEEE. In DNA, the CDR3 is TGTGCCAGCAGCTTGGGCGGTCCTCTTGAAGCTTTCTTT. Protein: CASSLGGPLEAFF. The full variable domain, in which reference TRBV5-6 and TRBJ1-1 provide the parts outside the CDR3, is DAGVTQSPTHLIKTRGQQVTLRCSPKSGHDTVSWYQQALGQGPQFIFQYYEEEERQRGNFPDRFSGHQFPNYSSELNVNALLLGDSALYLCASSLGGPLEAFFGQGTRLTVV.

This chain joins TRBV5-5 and TRBJ2-7; perhaps D is TRBD1 or TRBD2 (6 bases each). This CDR3 is 14 amino acids long. Trimming stripped 8 bases from V and 0 bases from J, with 15 bases between. Looked up from germline, CDR1 is SGHKS and CDR2 is YYEKEE (reference sequence). The CDR3 is CASQGPGVSYEQYF. Here the CDR3 DNA reads TGTGCCAGTCAGGGGCCGGGGGTCTCCTACGAGCAGTACTTC.

The DNA of the CDR3 is TGTGCCAGCAGTTACGTGGGGGGTACGACTGAAGCTTTCTTT. Its translation: CASSYVGGTTEAFF. The chain joins TRBV6-5 to TRBJ1-1; tentatively, D is TRBD1 (5 bases). CDR1 and CDR2 from the germline V gene are MNHEY and SVGAGI. V gave up 2 bases and J gave up 5 bases, with 12 bases separating them. This CDR3 has 14 residues.

The J gene is TRBJ2-7, the V gene TRBV27, with TRBD1 identical over 8 bases. V lost 5 bases, J lost 2 bases, and 5 bases stayed unmatched. Germline V gene lookup returns CDR1 MNHEY and CDR2 SMNVEV (reference sequence). This CDR3 has 14 residues. CDR3 nucleotides: TGTGCCAGCAGTCTTGGACAGGGTCCCTACGAGCAGTACTTC. Amino acids: CASSLGQGPYEQYF.

This CDR3 reads CASTKTGFNYGYTF. CDR3 nucleotide sequence: TGTGCCAGCACGAAGACAGGGTTTAACTATGGCTACACCTTC. The chain recombines TRBV6-5 with TRBJ1-2; TRBD1 matches at 7 bases. The CDR3 consists of 14 residues. The V segment lost 7 bases and the J segment 1 base; nucleotides outside the gene matches: 6. Germline V gene data show CDR1 as MNHEY and CDR2 as SVGAGI.

The DNA of the CDR3 is TGTGCCAGCAGTGAAACAAATTCACCCCTCCACTTT. It specifies CASSETNSPLHF. V usage is TRBV6-1 and J usage is TRBJ1-6, with no clear D. The CDR3 runs to 12 residues. CDR1 MNHNS and CDR2 SASEGT come from the germline V gene. Trimming cost V 2 bases and J 7 bases, with 3 bases left between them.

This clone was recorded once. The rearrangement uses TRBV5-1 and TRBJ2-3; TRBD2 agrees at 10 bases. The CDR3 loop spans 15 amino acids. Per germline, CDR1 SGHRS and CDR2 YFSETQ. Losses at the gene ends were 3 bases for V and 3 bases for J; bases not matched to a gene: 4. CDR3 sequence reads: CASSSSSGSTDTQYF. CDR3 in DNA: TGCGCCAGCAGCTCATCTAGCGGGAGTACAGATACGCAGTATTTT.

This clone was found once. The chain joins TRBV5-1 to TRBJ1-6, with 9 bases lining up with TRBD1. The V gene end was trimmed by 2 bases and the J gene end by 6 bases; junction bases not matched to a gene: 0. This CDR3 is built from 14 residues. Germline lookup yields CDR1 SGHRS and CDR2 YFSETQ. CDR3 bases: TGCGCCAGCAGCTTACAGGGGGCTAATTCACCCCTCCACTTT. It specifies CASSLQGANSPLHF.

A single count supports this clone. The chain joins TRBV7-8 to TRBJ1-1; D is uncertain. This CDR3 spans 14 amino acids. CDR1 is SGHVS, CDR2 FQNEAQ, per germline. The germline V and J ends were trimmed by 1 base and 1 base, with 7 bases remaining between them. CDR3 DNA: TGTGCCAGCAGCTTAGTGCAGACGAACACTGAAGCTTTCTTT. It translates to CASSLVQTNTEAFF.

J is TRBJ2-7 and V is TRBV5-8, with 7 bases matching TRBD1. There are 14 residues in the CDR3. V lost 4 bases, J lost 5 bases, and 9 bases stayed unmatched. Germline CDR1 SGHTS, CDR2 YDEGEE. As DNA, the CDR3 is TGTGCCAGCAGCGGCCGACAGGGAAGCAACGAGCAGTACTTC. Its translation is CASSGRQGSNEQYF.

In the case of this clone: Sequence at one end of the junction differs from germline and may be a read error. J is TRBJ2-7 and V is TRBV5-1, with 9 positions matching TRBD1. CDR3 length equals 14 residues. Germline assignment: CDR1 SGHRS and CDR2 YFSETQ. CDR3 in DNA: TGCGCCAGCAGCTTGGGAGGTCAAGGACAGGGGATCCTCTTC. Translating it yields CASSLGGQGQGILF.

This sequence joins TRBV19 and TRBJ1-2; D remains ambiguous. CDR3 size: 12 residues. Germline V gene lookup returns CDR1 LNHDA and CDR2 SQIVND (reference sequence). V dropped 5 bases and J dropped 5 bases, with 9 bases sitting between them. The CDR3 DNA reads TGTGCCAGTAGTGCGGGCTTTTATGGCTACACCTTC. Protein product: CASSAGFYGYTF.